This T cell receptor (beta chain) was documented in a study of T cells and Merkel cell carcinoma outcomes. The protocol was immunoSEQ multiplex PCR, while the TCRdb copy is restricted to in-frame clones and leaves out a portion. This sample has 5,500 to 7,500 clones, with 90% found just once. The CDR3 runs to 16 residues. Germline CDR1 SGDLS, CDR2 YYNGEE. The junction had 11 bases not matched to a gene; V was cut back by 3 bases and J by 10 bases. This receptor was identified in a human donor with Merkel cell carcinoma. The chain couples TRBV9 to TRBJ2-1; the match to TRBD2 covers 12 bases. Sequencing was performed on tumor tissue from Merkel cell carcinoma. For the CDR3, the DNA is TGTGCCAGCAGCGGAGGGGCTAGCGGGGGGGCCCCAGAGCAGTTCTTC. Translated: CASSGGASGGAPEQFF.